The 15 T cell receptor beta chains listed next were all sequenced from one sample in a study of OX40 agonist ivuxolimab in advanced cancers. Sequencing used immunoSEQ multiplex PCR; TCRdb keeps in-frame clones, though not all of them. The sample includes roughly 7,700 clones, 79% seen only once; the top ten take around 36%. The source material was CD4+ or CD8+ T cells sorted from blood, sampled in a trial of the OX40 agonist ivuxolimab. Receptors were obtained from an adult with an advanced solid tumor such as melanoma, head and neck, liver or kidney cancer.

The rearrangement uses TRBV7-9 and TRBJ1-3; no firm D call. Germline lookup yields CDR1 SEHNR and CDR2 FQNEAQ (reference sequence). The CDR3 runs to 14 residues. Trimming left V 4 bases short and J 2 bases short, with 9 bases between. The CDR3 protein is CASSSTNAGNTIYF. The CDR3, as DNA: TGTGCCAGCAGCTCTACCAATGCTGGAAACACCATATATTTT.

This chain joins TRBV28 and TRBJ2-1, with 9 nucleotides matching TRBD2. Looked up from germline, CDR1 is MDHEN and CDR2 is SYDVKM. V lost 6 bases and J lost 7; bases outside the gene matches: 13. This CDR3 has 16 amino acids. As DNA, the CDR3 is TGTGCCAGCAGGCCCGAAGTAGCGGGAGTTTATAATGAGCAGTTCTTC. Its protein product is CASRPEVAGVYNEQFF.

J is TRBJ1-1 and V is TRBV10-2; TRBD1 aligns across 8 bases. The germline gives CDR1 WSHSY, CDR2 SAAADI. The trim removed 0 bases at V and 13 bases at J, leaving 16 bases unmatched. The CDR3 is 16 residues long. The CDR3 reads CASSESHGKQGEHGFF. CDR3 sequence (DNA): TGCGCCAGCAGTGAGTCGCATGGCAAACAGGGGGAACATGGTTTCTTT.

The chain employs TRBV7-2 and TRBJ2-7, with 7 positions matching TRBD2. The length of the CDR3 is 14 residues. The trim removed 5 bases at V and 4 bases at J, leaving 8 bases unmatched. Germline loops: CDR1 SGHTA, CDR2 FQGNSA. CDR3 sequence (DNA): TGTGCCAGCAGCGATTCAAGCGGGGCGTACGAGCAGTACTTC. Translated, it gives CASSDSSGAYEQYF.

The chain joins TRBV7-9 to TRBJ1-4; maybe TRBD1 (5 bases). This CDR3 contains 14 residues. Germline values: CDR1 SEHNR, CDR2 FQNEAQ (reference sequence). Between the trimmed V and J ends, which lost 4 bases and 8 bases, there was a span of 14 bases. Here the CDR3 reads CASSSQDLGEKLFF. The CDR3 coding sequence is TGTGCCAGCAGCTCACAGGATTTGGGAGAAAAACTGTTTTTT. Drawing the rest from reference TRBV7-9 and TRBJ1-4, the complete variable domain is DTGVSQNPRHKITKRGQNVTFRCDPISEHNRLYWYRQTLGQGPEFLTYFQNEAQLEKSRLLSDRFSAERPKGSFSTLEIQRTEQGDSAMYLCASSSQDLGEKLFFGSGTQLSVL.

To note about this clone: Other DNA sequences in the sample encode the same CDR3. The chain carries TRBV7-3 and TRBJ2-3; a weak D match, TRBD2 (7 bases). CDR3 size: 15 residues. Trimming removed 5 bases at V and 3 bases at J, with 15 bases between. The germline gives CDR1 SGHTA, CDR2 FQGTGA. CDR3 sequence: CASSPGGGPTDTQYF. In DNA, the CDR3 is TGTGCCAGCAGCCCGGGCGGGGGCCCTACAGATACGCAGTATTTT.

The rearrangement uses TRBV9 and TRBJ2-7; D is uncertain. Germline V gene sequence: CDR1 SGDLS, CDR2 YYNGEE. CDR3 length equals 12 residues. Trimming removed 4 bases at V and 5 bases at J, with 10 bases between. This CDR3 is CASSRQRDEQYF. The CDR3 nucleotides are TGTGCCAGCAGCCGACAAAGGGACGAGCAGTACTTC. The full variable domain, in which reference TRBV9 and TRBJ2-7 provide the parts outside the CDR3, is DSGVTQTPKHLITATGQRVTLRCSPRSGDLSVYWYQQSLDQGLQFLIQYYNGEERAKGNILERFSAQQFPDLHSELNLSSLELGDSALYFCASSRQRDEQYFGPGTRLTVT.

The chain couples TRBV4-1 to TRBJ2-5; D is uncertain. V gave up 1 base and J gave up 2 bases, with 5 bases separating them. Germline V gene data show CDR1 as MGHRA and CDR2 as YSYEKL. The length of the CDR3 is 13 residues. The CDR3 here is CASSQVGQETQYF. CDR3 sequence (DNA): TGCGCCAGCAGCCAAGTGGGGCAAGAGACCCAGTACTTC.

The genes are TRBV27 and TRBJ2-7; no definite D call. The CDR3 has 15 amino acids. Looked up from germline, CDR1 is MNHEY and CDR2 is SMNVEV (reference sequence). With 0 bases removed from V and 0 bases from J, the gap between germline ends came to 9 bases. The CDR3 loop reads CASSLSLEISYEQYF. The CDR3 coding sequence is TGTGCCAGCAGTTTATCGCTGGAGATCTCCTACGAGCAGTACTTC.

V and J are TRBV28 and TRBJ2-7; D may be TRBD2 (5 bases). The V gene lost 2 bases and the J gene lost 0 bases, with 17 bases spanning the gap. The germline V gene has CDR1 MDHEN and CDR2 SYDVKM. The CDR3 length is 17 residues. The CDR3 sequence: CASSLGLWTSSSYEQYF. CDR3 nucleotide sequence: TGTGCCAGCAGTTTAGGTTTATGGACTTCAAGCTCCTACGAGCAGTACTTC.

The chain recombines TRBV4-3 with TRBJ1-1; tentative D call: TRBD1 (6 bases). This CDR3 has 16 residues. Looked up from germline, CDR1 is LGHNA and CDR2 is YSLEER. V lost 1 base to trimming and J lost 6 bases, with 18 bases between them. CDR3 region: CASSQVQTGSRAEAFF. The CDR3 DNA sequence: TGCGCCAGCAGCCAAGTACAAACAGGGAGTAGGGCTGAAGCTTTCTTT.

V gene TRBV5-1 combines with J gene TRBJ2-2; D remains unclear. Germline CDR1 reads SGHRS; CDR2 reads YFSETQ. The CDR3 length is 13 residues. The germline V and J ends were trimmed by 3 bases and 5 bases, with 8 bases remaining between them. The CDR3 nucleotides are TGCGCCAGCAGCTGGGTTGGGACCGGGGAGCTGTTTTTT. As protein: CASSWVGTGELFF.

CDR3 residues: CASSVGRNTEAFF. CDR3 in DNA: TGTGCCAGCAGCGTCGGGAGGAACACTGAAGCTTTCTTT. The chain couples TRBV7-9 to TRBJ1-1; D ambiguous. The V end was cut by 5 bases, the J end by 1 base, with 8 bases between. Germline-derived CDR1 and CDR2 are SEHNR and FQNEAQ (reference sequence). CDR3 length: 13 amino acids.

The chain couples TRBV7-9 to TRBJ2-5; weak D call: TRBD1 (5 bases). CDR1 SEHNR and CDR2 FQNEAQ come from the germline V gene (reference sequence). V was pared by 2 bases and J by 5 bases, with 12 bases between. The CDR3 is 14 residues long. CDR3 sequence reads: CASSLSGADETQYF. The CDR3 DNA reads TGTGCCAGCAGCTTATCTGGGGCCGACGAGACCCAGTACTTC.

This clone is a singleton in its sample. The V call is TRBV9, the J call TRBJ1-4, with D hard to call. Trimming shortened V by 3 bases and J by 8 bases, and 11 bases separated the two germline ends. CDR3 length: 13 residues. The V gene's germline CDR1 is SGDLS and CDR2 YYNGEE. The DNA of the CDR3 is TGTGCCAGCAGCGATGGACTTGGAGAAAAACTGTTTTTT. Protein sequence: CASSDGLGEKLFF.